Listed below are T cell receptor beta chains from one sample, sequenced in a study of T cell responses to AZD1222 COVID-19 vaccine. The assay was immunoSEQ multiplex PCR, and TCRdb's table has in-frame clones only and misses some. The top ten clones hold approximately 9.4% of a sample with about 120,000 clones, 80% to 85% of them seen once. Source: peripheral blood, taken on day 0 of AZD1222 vaccination. These receptors originate from an adult in good health. The CDR3 runs from the conserved cysteine through the conserved F or W. A D gene is named only where the DNA matches it firmly. Not all rows give a size; the values are once, few, many and, for expanded clones, a class.

D gene	V gene	J gene	clone size	CDR3 protein	CDR3 DNA
NA	TRBV9	TRBJ1-5	NA	CASSTGGGEAQPQHF	TGTGCCAGCAGCACCGGGGGGGGAGAGGCTCAGCCCCAGCATTTT
TRBD2	TRBV11-3	TRBJ2-1	NA	CASSSRARSGEQFF	TGTGCCAGCAGCTCCCGGGCCCGTAGCGGGGAGCAGTTCTTC
NA	TRBV5-1	TRBJ2-1	NA	CASSLEDFSYNEQFF	TGCGCCAGCAGCTTGGAGGACTTCTCCTACAATGAGCAGTTCTTC
TRBD1	TRBV3-1/TRBV3-2	TRBJ2-5	NA	CASSTRTGGETQYF	TGTGCCAGCAGCACCCGGACAGGGGGAGAGACCCAGTACTTC
NA	TRBV28	TRBJ1-5	few	CASSPPFAGGGAQPQHF	TGTGCCAGCAGTCCTCCTTTTGCGGGGGGCGGCGCGCAGCCCCAGCATTTT
NA	TRBV28	TRBJ2-7	NA	CASSLIKGGAYEQYF	TGTGCCAGCAGTTTAATTAAAGGGGGAGCCTACGAGCAGTACTTC
NA	TRBV28	TRBJ1-1	NA	CASSRGPNTEAFF	TGTGCCAGCAGCCGCGGACCAAACACTGAAGCTTTCTTT
NA	TRBV2	TRBJ1-5	NA	CASSRSSGEIQPQHF	TGTGCCAGCAGCCGAAGCTCAGGGGAGATTCAGCCCCAGCATTTT
TRBD1	TRBV28	TRBJ1-2	NA	CASSAGQLLYGYTF	TGTGCCAGCAGTGCGGGACAGCTACTTTATGGCTACACCTTC
NA	TRBV12-3/TRBV12-4	TRBJ2-1	few	CASSLENEQFF	TGTGCCAGCAGTCTCGAAAATGAGCAGTTCTTC
NA	TRBV3-1/TRBV3-2	TRBJ1-5	few	CASSQGSFSQSAQHF	TGTGCCAGCAGCCAAGGGTCGTTTTCTCAATCAGCCCAGCATTTT
NA	TRBV19	TRBJ2-2	NA	CASSRNEGQTNTGELFF	TGTGCCAGTAGCCGCAATGAGGGGCAGACGAACACCGGGGAGCTGTTTTTT
NA	TRBV5-8	TRBJ1-5	NA	CASRTLSVGQPQHF	TGTGCCAGCAGGACACTTTCGGTAGGTCAGCCCCAGCATTTT
NA	TRBV27	TRBJ1-4	NA	CASSLGPQSNEKLFF	TGTGCCAGCAGTTTAGGGCCCCAGTCTAATGAAAAACTGTTTTTT
NA	TRBV28	TRBJ2-7	NA	CASIGASYEQYF	TGTGCCAGCATCGGAGCTTCCTACGAGCAGTACTTC
TRBD1	TRBV28	TRBJ2-2	once	CASSIGTGDGTGELFF	TGTGCCAGCAGTATCGGGACAGGGGATGGCACCGGGGAGCTGTTTTTT
TRBD1	TRBV7-6	TRBJ2-7	NA	CASSLAQGATAEQYF	TGTGCCAGCAGCTTAGCACAGGGGGCTACCGCCGAGCAGTACTTC
TRBD2	TRBV3-1/TRBV3-2	TRBJ2-1	NA	CASSLAGGRDNEQFF	TGTGCCAGCAGTCTAGCGGGGGGGCGGGACAATGAGCAGTTCTTC
TRBD1	TRBV9	TRBJ1-6	NA	CASRSGGSYNSPLHF	TGTGCCAGCAGGTCAGGGGGCTCCTATAATTCACCCCTCCACTTT
NA	TRBV6-2/TRBV6-3	TRBJ1-5	NA	CASSKLNQGGRNQPQHF	TGTGCCAGCAGTAAGCTAAACCAGGGCGGACGAAATCAGCCCCAGCATTTT
TRBD1	TRBV18	TRBJ2-6	NA	CASSPGTGGARSGANVLTF	TGTGCCAGCTCACCCGGTACAGGGGGCGCTCGGTCCGGGGCCAACGTCCTGACTTTC
TRBD1	TRBV14	TRBJ1-3	NA	CASSRHWTGGTGNTIYF	TGTGCCAGCAGCCGCCATTGGACAGGTGGCACTGGAAACACCATATATTTT
NA	TRBV6-5	TRBJ1-2	NA	CASRLTVTNGYTF	TGTGCCAGCAGGCTAACAGTTACGAATGGCTACACCTTC
TRBD1	TRBV5-1	TRBJ2-5	NA	CASSRAGQGMVETQYF	TGCGCCAGCAGTCGAGCGGGACAGGGGATGGTGGAGACCCAGTACTTC
NA	TRBV18	TRBJ2-7	NA	CASSPPFSRVSYEQYF	TGTGCCAGCTCACCACCCTTTTCCAGGGTATCCTACGAGCAGTACTTC
TRBD1	TRBV4-1	TRBJ1-5	NA	CASSQDLVGGGPQHF	TGCGCCAGCAGCCAAGATCTGGTAGGGGGCGGGCCCCAGCATTTT
NA	TRBV30	TRBJ2-7	few	CAWSRGGSSYEQYF	TGTGCCTGGAGTAGAGGCGGGTCATCCTACGAGCAGTACTTC
TRBD1	TRBV6-5	TRBJ2-4	NA	CASSYRAQGSGIQYF	TGTGCCAGCAGTTACAGGGCACAGGGGTCGGGCATTCAGTACTTC
NA	TRBV6-5	TRBJ1-1	NA	CASSRTGGRTEAFF	TGTGCCAGCAGTCGGACCGGGGGGCGCACTGAAGCTTTCTTT
NA	TRBV6-6	TRBJ2-5	once	CASSYSRDRGGETQYF	TGTGCCAGCAGTTACTCGAGGGATAGGGGGGGAGAGACCCAGTACTTC
TRBD1	TRBV7-8	TRBJ2-7	NA	CASFRGTGVQEQYF	TGTGCCAGCTTTCGGGGGACAGGGGTGCAAGAGCAGTACTTC
NA	TRBV28	TRBJ2-4	few	CASSTLGSGIQYF	TGTGCCAGCAGTACCCTGGGGAGCGGCATTCAGTACTTC
NA	TRBV20-1	TRBJ2-1	NA	CSASSREGLEQFF	TGCAGTGCTAGTTCTCGCGAGGGACTGGAGCAGTTCTTC
NA	TRBV7-2	TRBJ2-5	NA	CASSLEGMAGGTQYF	TGTGCCAGCAGCTTAGAGGGCATGGCCGGGGGGACCCAGTACTTC
NA	TRBV5-6	TRBJ2-3	once	CASSITDTQYF	TGTGCCAGCAGCATCACAGATACGCAGTATTTT
NA	TRBV5-1	TRBJ1-1	many	CASSREGLRGSTEAFF	TGCGCCAGCAGCCGCGAAGGTCTGAGGGGGAGCACTGAAGCTTTCTTT
NA	TRBV6-4	TRBJ1-1	NA	CASSEVESTEAFF	TGTGCCAGCAGTGAAGTCGAATCCACTGAAGCTTTCTTT
NA	TRBV5-1	TRBJ1-1	NA	CASNIYPGRPEAFF	TGCGCCAGCAACATCTATCCAGGGAGGCCTGAAGCTTTCTTT
TRBD1	TRBV5-4	TRBJ2-6	NA	CASSSPGQGAVGANVLTF	TGTGCCAGCAGTTCCCCGGGACAGGGGGCGGTGGGGGCCAACGTCCTGACTTTC
NA	TRBV7-2	TRBJ2-7	once	CASSLFGYEQYF	TGTGCCAGCAGCTTATTTGGGTACGAGCAGTACTTC
NA	TRBV28	TRBJ1-5	NA	CASSFIQIPNQPQHF	TGTGCCAGCAGTTTTATACAGATCCCCAATCAGCCCCAGCATTTT
NA	TRBV3-1/TRBV3-2	TRBJ2-1	few	CASSPQYHEQFF	TGTGCCAGCAGCCCGCAATACCATGAGCAGTTCTTC